The entry below describes one T cell receptor (beta chain). Its antigen is undetermined. Using its own MiXCR run on the reads, TCRdb lists one record per CDR3 protein. The data show about 500,000 distinct CDR3 sequences, with 25% to 35% seen just once and about a sixth held by the top ten. The source of the sample is a study of T cell repertoires in cytomegalovirus infection. Study background: It was the public TCR beta signatures that indicated both CMV infection and matching HLA type. Study-level results: Summed public TCR beta family frequency identified CMV carriers bearing the relevant HLA. CMV-specific HLA-C-restricted TCR beta clonotypes dominated the ex vivo response.

Germline lookup yields CDR1 SGHTA and CDR2 FQGNSA. The CDR3 is made up of 16 amino acids. Trimming removed 2 bases from V and 6 bases from J; junction bases left unmatched: 6. The V call is TRBV7-2, the J call TRBJ2-1; 11 nucleotides match TRBD2. This material consisted of cultured PBMCs, taken from culture after CMV antigen stimulation. This TCR was sampled from a human donor in good health (CMV status not recorded). Some clones in this sample may be carry-over from other donors' samples. CDR3 residues: CASSLNVAGGPNEQFF. CDR3 in DNA: TGTGCCAGCAGCTTAAACGTAGCGGGAGGGCCCAATGAGCAGTTCTTC.